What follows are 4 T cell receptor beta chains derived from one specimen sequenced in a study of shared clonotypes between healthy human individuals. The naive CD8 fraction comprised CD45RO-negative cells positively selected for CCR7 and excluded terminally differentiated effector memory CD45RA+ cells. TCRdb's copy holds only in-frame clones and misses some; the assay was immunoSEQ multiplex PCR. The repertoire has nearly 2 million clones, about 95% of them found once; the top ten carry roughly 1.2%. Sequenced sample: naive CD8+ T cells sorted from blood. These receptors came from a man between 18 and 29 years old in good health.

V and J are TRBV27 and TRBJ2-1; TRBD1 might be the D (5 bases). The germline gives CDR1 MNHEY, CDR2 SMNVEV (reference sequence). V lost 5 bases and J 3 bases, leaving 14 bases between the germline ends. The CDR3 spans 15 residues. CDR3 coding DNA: TGTGCCAGCAGTCAGGACAACTCCCTCTACAATGAGCAGTTCTTC. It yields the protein CASSQDNSLYNEQFF.

This CDR3 reads CSVLGGAGSYEQYF. In DNA, the CDR3 is TGCAGCGTCCTCGGAGGGGCAGGTTCCTACGAGCAGTACTTC. The chain employs TRBV29-1 and TRBJ2-7, with D possibly TRBD2 on 6 matching bases. V lost 6 bases to trimming and J lost 1 base, with 16 bases between them. CDR3 size: 14 residues. CDR1 and CDR2 (germline): SQVTM, ANQGSEA.

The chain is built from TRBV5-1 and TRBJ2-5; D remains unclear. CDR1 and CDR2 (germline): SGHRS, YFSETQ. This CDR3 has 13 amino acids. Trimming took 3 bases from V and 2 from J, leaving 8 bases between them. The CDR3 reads CASSSPLQETQYF. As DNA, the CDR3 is TGCGCCAGCAGCTCTCCACTTCAAGAGACCCAGTACTTC.

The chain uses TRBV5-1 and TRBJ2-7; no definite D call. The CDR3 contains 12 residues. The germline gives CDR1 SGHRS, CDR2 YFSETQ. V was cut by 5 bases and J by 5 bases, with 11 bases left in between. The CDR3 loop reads CASSRPGNEQYF. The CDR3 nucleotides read TGCGCCAGCAGTCGACCTGGGAACGAGCAGTACTTC.